This T cell receptor beta chain appears in the sequencing data of a study of STAT5B mutations in CD4+ large granular lymphocyte leukemia. Study-wide results and caveats: No patients shared main leukemic clonotypes, though around 24% appeared at low frequency elsewhere.

To note about this clone: Its antigen is not identified.

CDR1 SEHNR and CDR2 FQNEAQ come from the germline V gene (reference sequence). The CDR3 has 13 amino acids. V shed 3 bases and J shed 5 bases, with 10 bases lying between them. In the original analysis: A clonotype over 5% of the repertoire counted as a possible leukemic clone, 50 to 70 overall. Data came from immunoSEQ multiplex PCR; TCRdb stores just in-frame clones and leaves some out. That table furnishes V, J and clone size, whereas the DNA furnished D and trimming. The repertoire holds thousands of clones, roughly three quarters seen once, with 67% in the top ten. This chain links TRBV7-9 with TRBJ1-1; D unclear. This receptor was identified in a woman aged 60-70 years with CD4+ T-cell large granular lymphocyte leukemia. The specimen was PBMCs. CDR3: CASSFQSGTEAFF. CDR3 DNA sequence: TGTGCCAGCAGCTTTCAGAGCGGGACTGAAGCTTTCTTT.